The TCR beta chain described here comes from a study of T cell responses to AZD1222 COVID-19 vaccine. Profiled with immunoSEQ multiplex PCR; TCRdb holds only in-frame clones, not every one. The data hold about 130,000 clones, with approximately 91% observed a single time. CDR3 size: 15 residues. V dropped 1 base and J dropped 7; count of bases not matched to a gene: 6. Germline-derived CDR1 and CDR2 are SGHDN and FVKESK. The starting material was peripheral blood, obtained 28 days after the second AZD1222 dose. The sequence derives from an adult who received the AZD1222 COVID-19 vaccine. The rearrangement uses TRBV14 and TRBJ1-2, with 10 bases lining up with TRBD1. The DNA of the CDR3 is TGTGCCAGCAGCCAAGCCGGGACAGGGGCGGGTGGCTACACCTTC. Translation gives CASSQAGTGAGGYTF.